Following are 17 T cell receptor beta chains from one sample sequenced in a study of T cells in Graves' hyperthyroidism and ophthalmopathy. TCR beta CDR3 regions were amplified from RNA transcripts. First-round RT-PCR targeting the TCR CDR3 was performed with the HTBI primer set. Using its own MiXCR run on the multiplex PCR reads, TCRdb lists one record per CDR3 protein. Found here are 450,000 to 650,000 distinct CDR3 sequences, 17% of them singletons; the top ten hold approximately 15%. Sequenced sample: blood. All receptors derive from a woman aged 18-35 years with Graves' ophthalmopathy.

At least ten counts were recorded for this clonotype. V gene TRBV12-3 or TRBV12-4 combines with J gene TRBJ1-6; 8 positions match TRBD1. The CDR3 has 14 amino acids. V lost 1 base and J lost 9; bases outside the gene matches: 2. CDR3 amino acids: CASSLGQGSSPLHF. DNA for the CDR3: TGTGCCAGCAGTTTAGGACAGGGGAGTTCACCCCTCCACTTT.

V is TRBV9 and J is TRBJ1-1, with D unclear. The ends were cut back, 0 bases at V and 8 bases at J, with 14 bases in the middle. The CDR3 runs 14 residues. In germline, CDR1 is SGDLS, CDR2 YYNGEE. As DNA, the CDR3 is TGTGCCAGCAGCGTAGACCTCCGAACAACAGAAGCTTTCTTT. Protein: CASSVDLRTTEAFF.

V usage is TRBV30 and J usage is TRBJ2-4; TRBD1 or TRBD2 may be the D gene (5 bases each). The CDR3 is 17 amino acids. Trimming shortened V by 2 bases and J by 3 bases, and 20 bases separated the two germline ends. Germline values: CDR1 GTSNPN, CDR2 SVGIG (reference sequence). CDR3 region: CAWSFSRGPGGKNIQYF. The CDR3 DNA reads as TGTGCCTGGAGTTTCTCCCGGGGCCCTGGGGGCAAAAACATTCAGTACTTC. Based on the CDR3 plus reference TRBV30 and TRBJ2-4, the full variable domain is SQTIHQWPATLVQPVGSPLSLECTVEGTSNPNLYWYRQAAGRGLQLLFYSVGIGQISSEVPQNLSASRPQDRQFILSSKKLLLSDSGFYLCAWSFSRGPGGKNIQYFGAGTRLSVL.

This clonotype was detected many times. This rearrangement joins TRBV28 to TRBJ2-1, with D possibly TRBD2 on 5 matching bases. There are 13 residues in the CDR3. V lost 3 bases and J 4 bases, leaving 7 bases between the germline ends. Germline CDR1 reads MDHEN; CDR2 reads SYDVKM. CDR3 sequence (DNA): TGTGCCAGCAGTTTCGGGGAGTACAATGAGCAGTTCTTC. Translating it yields CASSFGEYNEQFF. Together with reference TRBV28 and TRBJ2-1, the CDR3 gives the full variable domain: DVKVTQSSRYLVKRTGEKVFLECVQDMDHENMFWYRQDPGLGLRLIYFSYDVKMKEKGDIPEGYSVSREKKERFSLILESASTNQTSMYLCASSFGEYNEQFFGPGTRLTVL.

This clonotype was seen only a few times. The genes are TRBV15 and TRBJ2-2; D is unresolved. Trimming took 0 bases from V and 4 from J, leaving 6 bases between them. Germline assignment: CDR1 LNHNV and CDR2 YYDKDF (reference sequence). The CDR3 covers 14 residues. The CDR3 reads CATSRDPVTGELFF. CDR3 DNA sequence: TGTGCCACCAGCAGAGACCCAGTCACCGGGGAGCTGTTTTTT.

This clonotype was seen more than once but under ten times. This chain connects TRBV7-2 to TRBJ2-1, with TRBD2 matching over 8 bases. V shed 4 bases and J 3 bases; nucleotides not matched to a gene: 5. Germline-derived CDR1 and CDR2 are SGHTA and FQGNSA. The CDR3 is 15 residues long. This CDR3 reads CASSSAGVFYNEQFF. Written as DNA, the CDR3 is TGTGCCAGCAGCTCAGCGGGAGTGTTCTACAATGAGCAGTTCTTC.

V gene TRBV15 combines with J gene TRBJ1-5, with 8 bases matching TRBD1. CDR1 is LNHNV and CDR2 is YYDKDF in the germline V gene (reference sequence). After removal of 0 bases from V and 1 base from J, the junction contained 5 bases not matched to a gene. The CDR3 extends over 17 amino acids. CDR3: CATSRERTGLSNQPQHF. The DNA of the CDR3 is TGTGCCACCAGCAGAGAACGGACAGGGTTAAGCAATCAGCCCCAGCATTTT. The entire variable domain, with the rest obtained from reference TRBV15 and TRBJ1-5, is as follows: DAMVIQNPRYQVTQFGKPVTLSCSQTLNHNVMYWYQQKSSQAPKLLFHYYDKDFNNEADTPDNFQSRRPNTSFCFLDIRSPGLGDTAMYLCATSRERTGLSNQPQHFGDGTRLSIL.

The rearrangement links TRBV10-3 to TRBJ1-1; D gene unclear. Germline values: CDR1 ENHRY, CDR2 SYGVKD. V was clipped by 2 bases and J by 3 bases, with 13 bases between them. The CDR3 consists of 15 residues. The CDR3 loop reads CAISEGWQRDTEAFF. CDR3 in DNA: TGTGCCATCAGTGAGGGGTGGCAGAGGGACACTGAAGCTTTCTTT.

CDR3 residues: CASSQVERRGSFYEQYF. For the CDR3, the DNA is TGTGCCAGCAGCCAAGTCGAGAGAAGGGGAAGCTTCTACGAGCAGTACTTC. The chain combines TRBV4-2 with TRBJ2-7, with TRBD1 as a possible D gene (5 bases). Looked up from germline, CDR1 is LGHNA and CDR2 is YNFKEQ. The CDR3 is 17 residues long. Trimming left V 1 base short and J 3 bases short, with 19 bases between.

This clonotype was seen more than once but under ten times. CDR3 sequence reads: CSATTGGVDKGNQPQHF. Here the CDR3 DNA reads TGCAGTGCAACCACAGGGGGTGTGGATAAGGGCAATCAGCCCCAGCATTTT. The V call is TRBV20-1, the J call TRBJ1-5; 8 nucleotides agree with TRBD1. Trimming cost V 6 bases and J 2 bases; bases outside gene matches: 15. This CDR3 contains 17 residues. CDR1 is DFQATT, CDR2 SNEGSKA, per germline (reference sequence).

This clonotype was observed at least ten times. V is TRBV7-2 and J is TRBJ1-3, with D hard to call. With 1 base removed from V and 4 bases from J, the gap between germline ends came to 8 bases. CDR1 and CDR2 (germline): SGHTA, FQGNSA. The CDR3 runs 14 residues. CDR3 sequence reads: CASSLDTRGNTIYF. CDR3 DNA: TGTGCCAGCAGCTTAGATACTAGGGGAAACACCATATATTTT.

This clonotype was detected many times. The chain combines TRBV7-3 with TRBJ2-1, with 9 bases lining up with TRBD2. The V gene end was trimmed by 5 bases and the J gene end by 3 bases; junction bases not matched to a gene: 5. There are 15 residues in the CDR3. CDR1 and CDR2 from the germline V gene are SGHTA and FQGTGA. In DNA, the CDR3 is TGTGCCAGCAGCCACTTGACTAGCGGCTACAATGAGCAGTTCTTC. Its protein is CASSHLTSGYNEQFF.

This clonotype was seen many times. The gene calls are TRBV15 and TRBJ2-3; D perhaps matches TRBD1 (6 bases). CDR3 length: 16 residues. The germline V gene has CDR1 LNHNV and CDR2 YYDKDF (reference sequence). Trimming took off 0 bases at V and 5 bases at J, with 15 bases between the two ends. The CDR3 nucleotides are TGTGCCACCAGCAGAGAAAGGGGGAGTAGTGGAGATACGCAGTATTTT. This gives the protein CATSRERGSSGDTQYF.

The chain joins TRBV6-1 to TRBJ1-4; 10 positions match TRBD1. Germline V gene data show CDR1 as MNHNS and CDR2 as SASEGT. The ends lost 9 bases at V and 7 bases at J; junction bases unmatched: 5. The CDR3 consists of 13 residues. The CDR3 DNA reads as TGTGCCAGTAAGGGACAGGGGATTGAAAAACTGTTTTTT. It is translated as CASKGQGIEKLFF.

V gene TRBV4-1 combines with J gene TRBJ2-7; 8 bases fit TRBD2. Germline V CDR1 and CDR2: MGHRA, YSYEKL. The CDR3 runs to 16 residues. The V and J ends lost 4 bases and 0 bases, in that order; junction bases with no gene match: 8. The CDR3 loop reads CASSLRTGGSSYEQYF. In nucleotides, the CDR3 is TGCGCCAGCAGCCTTCGGACGGGAGGGAGCTCCTACGAGCAGTACTTC.

The table lists this clonotype with many counts. The J gene is TRBJ2-5, the V gene TRBV28; TRBD2 matches at 8 bases. With 1 base clipped from V and 5 bases from J, the junction kept 15 bases outside the gene matches. This CDR3 spans 18 amino acids. Per the germline V gene, CDR1 is MDHEN and CDR2 is SYDVKM. This CDR3 is CASSLLGESGSIMETQYF. The CDR3 DNA follows: TGTGCCAGCAGTTTATTAGGTGAAAGCGGGAGTATCATGGAGACCCAGTACTTC.

This clonotype was counted many times. The rearrangement uses TRBV3-1 and TRBJ2-3; 8 bases fit TRBD2. CDR1 and CDR2 (germline): LGHDT, YNNKEL (reference sequence). This CDR3 has 14 amino acids. With 3 bases clipped from V and 6 bases from J, the junction kept 5 bases outside the gene matches. CDR3 residues: CASSHTGGTDTQYF. CDR3 nucleotide sequence: TGTGCCAGCAGCCATACGGGAGGGACCGATACGCAGTATTTT.